Presented here are 21 T cell receptor beta chains from one specimen sequenced in a study of regulatory T cells. Notes on the study in general: In CD3G-deficient patients, conventional CD4+ T cells were enriched for hydrophobic CDR3 residues at positions 6 and 7.

The PCR used 52 TRBV and 13 TRBJ primers. Sequencing was performed with immunoSEQ multiplex PCR; in TCRdb, only in-frame clones are kept and a portion is missing. The data show approximately 29,000 clones, 93% seen once. Their antigens are not known. The sample taken for sequencing was conventional CD4+ T cells sorted from blood. The receptors stem from a child aged 2 to 9 with CD3G deficiency.

The V call is TRBV5-1, the J call TRBJ2-3; 9 bases are a match to TRBD1. V shed 0 bases and J 2 bases; nucleotides not matched to a gene: 1. Germline loops: CDR1 SGHRS, CDR2 YFSETQ. This CDR3 has 15 amino acids. The CDR3 loop is CASSLGTGVTDTQYF. In DNA form, the CDR3 reads TGCGCCAGCAGCTTGGGGACAGGGGTCACAGATACGCAGTATTTT.

The CDR3 loop reads CASSPGQGRYTQYF. The CDR3 region has the DNA TGTGCCAGCAGCCCGGGACAGGGTCGTTATACGCAGTATTTT. The chain recombines TRBV7-9 with TRBJ2-3, with TRBD1 matching over 9 bases. CDR1 is SEHNR, CDR2 FQNEAQ, per germline (reference sequence). V gave up 5 bases and J gave up 7 bases; unmatched junction bases: 7. The length of the CDR3 is 14 residues.

This clone was detected only once. This chain links TRBV7-8 with TRBJ2-3, with 11 nucleotides matching TRBD2. Germline V gives CDR1 SGHVS, CDR2 FQNEAQ. Trimming removed 4 bases from V and 0 bases from J; junction bases left unmatched: 3. The CDR3 consists of 16 residues. CDR3 in DNA: TGTGCCAGCAGCTCGAGACTAGCGGGAAGCACAGATACGCAGTATTTT. Protein product: CASSSRLAGSTDTQYF.

V and J are TRBV5-1 and TRBJ2-6; 8 bases are a match to TRBD1. From germline, CDR1 is SGHRS and CDR2 YFSETQ. This CDR3 is 18 amino acids long. After removal of 4 bases from V and 2 bases from J, the junction contained 11 bases not matched to a gene. DNA for the CDR3: TGCGCCAGCAGCCCTTCAGGGGGCGCCCCCGCTGGGGCCAACGTCCTGACTTTC. It specifies CASSPSGGAPAGANVLTF.

The chain combines TRBV5-1 with TRBJ2-2, with D possibly being TRBD1 (6 bases). The CDR3 is 14 amino acids. V was trimmed by 3 bases and J by 5 bases, leaving 11 bases between them. Germline V lookup: CDR1 SGHRS, CDR2 YFSETQ. The CDR3 is CASSSTTGTGELFF. The CDR3 DNA follows: TGCGCCAGCAGCTCTACAACAGGGACCGGGGAGCTGTTTTTT.

The chain has TRBV28 and TRBJ2-7; D may be TRBD2 (6 bases). Trimming left V 7 bases short and J 6 bases short, with 16 bases between. CDR1 is MDHEN, CDR2 SYDVKM, per germline. This CDR3 has 13 amino acids. The chain's CDR3 is CASTGNGRGEQYF. The CDR3 DNA reads TGTGCCAGCACCGGCAACGGGAGAGGCGAGCAGTACTTC.

The V gene is TRBV18, the J gene TRBJ2-3; no reliable D call. CDR1 KGHSH and CDR2 LQKENI come from the germline V gene. Trimming removed 4 bases from V and 6 bases from J, with 11 bases in between. CDR3 size: 13 residues. The CDR3: CASSRLLKDTQYF. In DNA, the CDR3 is TGTGCCAGCTCACGCCTACTCAAGGATACGCAGTATTTT.

CDR3 region: CASSTSGTGLGNEQFF. CDR3 coding DNA: TGTGCCAGCTCAACTTCCGGGACAGGGTTAGGCAATGAGCAGTTCTTC. The chain joins TRBV18 to TRBJ2-1; 9 bases line up with TRBD1. V lost 5 bases and J lost 6; bases outside the gene matches: 11. The CDR3 runs 16 residues. From germline, CDR1 is KGHSH and CDR2 LQKENI. The entire variable domain, with the rest obtained from reference TRBV18 and TRBJ2-1, is as follows: NAGVMQNPRHLVRRRGQEARLRCSPMKGHSHVYWYRQLPEEGLKFMVYLQKENIIDESGMPKERFSAEFPKEGPSILRIQQVVRGDSAAYFCASSTSGTGLGNEQFFGPGTRLTVL.

V and J are TRBV5-6 and TRBJ2-3; possibly TRBD1 or TRBD2 for D (5 bases each). V gave up 5 bases and J gave up 0 bases, with 13 bases separating them. CDR3 length: 15 residues. Per germline, CDR1 SGHDT and CDR2 YYEEEE. CDR3 loop: CASSPGPTSTDTQYF. Here the CDR3 DNA reads TGTGCCAGCAGTCCGGGACCTACTAGCACAGATACGCAGTATTTT.

The rearrangement joins TRBV27 to TRBJ2-2; D not resolved. Deletions cut 5 bases from V and 1 base from J, with 8 bases between. CDR1 and CDR2 from the germline V gene are MNHEY and SMNVEV (reference sequence). The CDR3 contains 14 residues. The CDR3 DNA sequence: TGTGCCAGCAGTATCAGCAGGAACACCGGGGAGCTGTTTTTT. The encoded protein is CASSISRNTGELFF.

The genes are TRBV5-1 and TRBJ2-1; unclear D gene. Trimming cost V 1 base and J 3 bases, with 11 bases left between them. CDR1 and CDR2 (germline): SGHRS, YFSETQ. This CDR3 has 15 amino acids. The CDR3 DNA reads TGCGCCAGCAGCTTGTTGAGTCCCCTCTACAATGAGCAGTTCTTC. This gives the protein CASSLLSPLYNEQFF.

The DNA of the CDR3 is TGCGCCAGCAGCTTTCGGGGAGCGGGAGAGGTCAATGAGCAGTTCTTC. Translating it yields CASSFRGAGEVNEQFF. The chain combines TRBV5-1 with TRBJ2-1, with 8 bases fitting TRBD2. V dropped 2 bases and J dropped 6; count of bases not matched to a gene: 10. Germline lookup yields CDR1 SGHRS and CDR2 YFSETQ. The CDR3 is 16 residues long.

This chain joins TRBV7-3 and TRBJ2-7, with unresolved D. Trimming pared 1 base from V and 0 bases from J, leaving 22 bases between. The CDR3 contains 19 residues. CDR1 SGHTA and CDR2 FQGTGA come from the germline V gene. The CDR3 sequence: CASSLRASDPSRSSYEQYF. In DNA form, the CDR3 reads TGTGCCAGCAGCTTAAGGGCATCGGACCCTTCGAGGTCCTCCTACGAGCAGTACTTC.

This sequence joins TRBV28 and TRBJ2-7, with a possible D match to TRBD2 (5 bases). Germline loops: CDR1 MDHEN, CDR2 SYDVKM. V was pared by 6 bases and J by 3 bases, with 12 bases between. The length of the CDR3 is 13 residues. CDR3 coding DNA: TGTGCCAGCAGCCTCGGCGGGCTCTACGAGCAGTACTTC. Its protein is CASSLGGLYEQYF.

The genes are TRBV6-1 and TRBJ2-7, with D perhaps matching TRBD1 (5 bases). In germline, CDR1 is MNHNS, CDR2 SASEGT. V shed 3 bases and J shed 4 bases, with 19 bases lying between them. CDR3 length: 16 residues. CDR3 coding DNA: TGTGCCAGCAGTGACCCTAGTGGCACAGGATCATACGAGCAGTACTTC. Translating gives CASSDPSGTGSYEQYF.

The J gene is TRBJ2-1, the V gene TRBV5-1; TRBD2 aligns across 8 bases. J was trimmed by 2 bases and V by 5 bases; bases with no gene match: 0. The CDR3 has 13 residues. Germline values: CDR1 SGHRS, CDR2 YFSETQ. CDR3 loop: CASRTSAYNEQFF. The CDR3 DNA sequence: TGCGCCAGCAGGACTAGCGCCTACAATGAGCAGTTCTTC.

The rearrangement joins TRBV11-2 to TRBJ1-1; D is uncertain. The CDR3 totals 14 residues. In germline, CDR1 is SGHAT, CDR2 FQNNGV. Trimming removed 0 bases from V and 5 bases from J, with 10 bases in between. The CDR3 sequence: CASSLEGAWTEAFF. The CDR3 nucleotides read TGTGCCAGCAGCTTAGAGGGAGCGTGGACTGAAGCTTTCTTT. The variable domain in full, with the rest retrieved from reference TRBV11-2 and TRBJ1-1, is EAGVAQSPRYKIIEKRQSVAFWCNPISGHATLYWYQQILGQGPKLLIQFQNNGVVDDSQLPKDRFSAERLKGVDSTLKIQPAKLEDSAVYLCASSLEGAWTEAFFGQGTRLTVV.

V and J are TRBV5-1 and TRBJ2-5; 7 nucleotides line up with TRBD2. Germline V CDR1 and CDR2: SGHRS, YFSETQ. The CDR3 contains 15 residues. Trimming at V came to 3 bases and at J to 5 bases, leaving 10 bases not matched to a gene. The CDR3 sequence is CASSSRGSAGETQYF. DNA for the CDR3: TGCGCCAGCAGCTCCCGCGGCTCAGCGGGGGAGACCCAGTACTTC. Together with reference TRBV5-1 and TRBJ2-5, the CDR3 gives the full variable domain: KAGVTQTPRYLIKTRGQQVTLSCSPISGHRSVSWYQQTPGQGLQFLFEYFSETQRNKGNFPGRFSGRQFSNSRSEMNVSTLELGDSALYLCASSSRGSAGETQYFGPGTRLLVL.

The rearrangement uses TRBV28 and TRBJ2-2; TRBD1 or TRBD2 may be the D gene (5 bases each). Trimming shortened V by 4 bases and J by 4 bases, and 19 bases separated the two germline ends. CDR1 and CDR2 (germline): MDHEN, SYDVKM. The CDR3 spans 17 residues. The CDR3 region is CASSSLRGVIGTGELFF. CDR3 DNA sequence: TGTGCCAGCAGTTCCTTAAGAGGGGTCATCGGCACCGGGGAGCTGTTTTTT.

The chain uses TRBV5-1 and TRBJ1-1, with D possibly TRBD1 on 5 matching bases. Germline V gene sequence: CDR1 SGHRS, CDR2 YFSETQ. Trimming took 1 base from V and 5 from J, leaving 15 bases between them. The CDR3 loop spans 15 amino acids. CDR3 sequence reads: CASSLSGRVETEAFF. DNA of the CDR3: TGCGCCAGCAGCTTGAGTGGCAGGGTGGAAACTGAAGCTTTCTTT.

On this clone itself: The germline gene is not matched at one end of the junction; a read error may be the cause. The chain couples TRBV5-1 to TRBJ2-1, with 8 bases identical to TRBD1. Germline values: CDR1 SGHRS, CDR2 YFSETQ. The CDR3 covers 14 residues. DNA of the CDR3: TGCGCCAGCAGCCCGGGCGGGATGAGCCAGGGGGCCCTCTTC. Amino acid sequence: CASSPGGMSQGALF.